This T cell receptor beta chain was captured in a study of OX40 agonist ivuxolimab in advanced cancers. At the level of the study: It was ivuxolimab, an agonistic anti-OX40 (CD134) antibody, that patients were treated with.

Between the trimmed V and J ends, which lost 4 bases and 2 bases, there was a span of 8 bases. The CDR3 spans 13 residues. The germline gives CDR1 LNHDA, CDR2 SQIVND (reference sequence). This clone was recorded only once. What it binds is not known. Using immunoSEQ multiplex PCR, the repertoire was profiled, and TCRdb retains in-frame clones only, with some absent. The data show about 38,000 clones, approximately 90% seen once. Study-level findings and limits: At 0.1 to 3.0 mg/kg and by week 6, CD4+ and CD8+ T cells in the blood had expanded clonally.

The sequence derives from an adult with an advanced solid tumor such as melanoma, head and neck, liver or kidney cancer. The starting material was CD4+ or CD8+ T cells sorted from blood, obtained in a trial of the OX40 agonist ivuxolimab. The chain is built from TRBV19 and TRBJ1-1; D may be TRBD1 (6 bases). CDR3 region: CASSRTVNTEAFF. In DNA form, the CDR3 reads TGTGCCAGTAGTAGGACAGTTAACACTGAAGCTTTCTTT.